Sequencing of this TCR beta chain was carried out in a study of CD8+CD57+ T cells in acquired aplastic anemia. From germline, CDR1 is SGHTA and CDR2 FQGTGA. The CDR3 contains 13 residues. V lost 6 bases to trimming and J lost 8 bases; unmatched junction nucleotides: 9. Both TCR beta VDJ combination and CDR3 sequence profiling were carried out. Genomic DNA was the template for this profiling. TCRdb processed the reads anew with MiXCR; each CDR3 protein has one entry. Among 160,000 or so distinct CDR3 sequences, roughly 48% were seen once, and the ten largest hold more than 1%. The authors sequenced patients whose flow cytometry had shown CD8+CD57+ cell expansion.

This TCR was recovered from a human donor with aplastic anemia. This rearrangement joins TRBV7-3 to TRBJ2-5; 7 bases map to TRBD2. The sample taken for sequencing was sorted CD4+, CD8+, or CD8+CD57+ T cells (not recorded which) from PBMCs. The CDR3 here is CASSLAGEGTQYF. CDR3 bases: TGTGCCAGCAGTCTGGCGGGAGAGGGAACCCAGTACTTC.